The text below deals with one T cell receptor (beta chain). Its cognate antigen is unknown. This sample was taken from a study of T cells in women clearing cervical HPV infection. Regarding the study as a whole: It is unknown whether associations predate infection; no effector/memory or HPV-specific sorting.

TCRdb's table, derived via immunoSEQ multiplex PCR, lists solely in-frame clones and lacks some. Across about 30,000 clones, the top ten clones capture around 19% of the sample. The receptor's source is a woman between 18 and 70 years old with a cervical HPV16 infection that either progressed to CIN3+ or cleared (not recorded which). The sample comprised blood buffy coat.

The part of the CDR3 DNA that was read is TGTGCCAGCACCCGCGGGGGGAACACTGAA. This sequence encodes CASTRGGNTE. In full, the CDR3 reads CASTRGGNTEAFF. The chain recombines TRBV2 with TRBJ1-1; the D gene is possibly TRBD1 (5 bases). The read stops 3 residues short of the end of the CDR3; the missing end is completed from the germline J gene. Per germline, CDR1 SNHLY and CDR2 FYNNEI. V was pared by 7 bases and J by 1 base, with 10 bases between. This CDR3 is 13 amino acids long. The variable domain in full, completed from reference TRBV2 and TRBJ1-1, reads EPEVTQTPSHQVTQMGQEVILRCVPISNHLYFYWYRQILGQKVEFLVSFYNNEISEKSEIFDDQFSVERPDGSNFTLKIRSTKLEDSAMYFCASTRGGNTEAFFGQGTRLTVV.